The subject of this entry is one TCR beta chain. Its antigen remains unknown. This sample was included in a study of OX40 agonist ivuxolimab in advanced cancers. Whole-study context: Melanoma, hepatocellular carcinoma, head and neck or renal cell cancer occurred in dose-escalation patients. Participants averaged approximately 60 years of age (range roughly 20 to 90) and were approximately 81% male.

The CDR3 extends over 14 amino acids. Germline CDR1 SGHAT, CDR2 FQNNGV. Trimming removed 2 bases at V and 4 bases at J, with 9 bases between. Notes on the study in general: Normalized T-cell clonal expansion was also low in some nonresponders.

This table comes from immunoSEQ multiplex PCR, and its TCRdb copy is limited to in-frame clones, with some not included. The sample contains 95,000 to 100,000 clones, about 92% of which appear only once. This receptor was identified in an adult with an advanced solid tumor such as melanoma, head and neck, liver or kidney cancer. The source material was CD4+ or CD8+ T cells sorted from blood, sampled in a trial of the OX40 agonist ivuxolimab. The chain couples TRBV11-2 to TRBJ1-3; D is unresolved. The CDR3 DNA reads as TGTGCCAGCAGCTTATTGAGGGCCGGAAACACCATATATTTT. It yields the protein CASSLLRAGNTIYF.